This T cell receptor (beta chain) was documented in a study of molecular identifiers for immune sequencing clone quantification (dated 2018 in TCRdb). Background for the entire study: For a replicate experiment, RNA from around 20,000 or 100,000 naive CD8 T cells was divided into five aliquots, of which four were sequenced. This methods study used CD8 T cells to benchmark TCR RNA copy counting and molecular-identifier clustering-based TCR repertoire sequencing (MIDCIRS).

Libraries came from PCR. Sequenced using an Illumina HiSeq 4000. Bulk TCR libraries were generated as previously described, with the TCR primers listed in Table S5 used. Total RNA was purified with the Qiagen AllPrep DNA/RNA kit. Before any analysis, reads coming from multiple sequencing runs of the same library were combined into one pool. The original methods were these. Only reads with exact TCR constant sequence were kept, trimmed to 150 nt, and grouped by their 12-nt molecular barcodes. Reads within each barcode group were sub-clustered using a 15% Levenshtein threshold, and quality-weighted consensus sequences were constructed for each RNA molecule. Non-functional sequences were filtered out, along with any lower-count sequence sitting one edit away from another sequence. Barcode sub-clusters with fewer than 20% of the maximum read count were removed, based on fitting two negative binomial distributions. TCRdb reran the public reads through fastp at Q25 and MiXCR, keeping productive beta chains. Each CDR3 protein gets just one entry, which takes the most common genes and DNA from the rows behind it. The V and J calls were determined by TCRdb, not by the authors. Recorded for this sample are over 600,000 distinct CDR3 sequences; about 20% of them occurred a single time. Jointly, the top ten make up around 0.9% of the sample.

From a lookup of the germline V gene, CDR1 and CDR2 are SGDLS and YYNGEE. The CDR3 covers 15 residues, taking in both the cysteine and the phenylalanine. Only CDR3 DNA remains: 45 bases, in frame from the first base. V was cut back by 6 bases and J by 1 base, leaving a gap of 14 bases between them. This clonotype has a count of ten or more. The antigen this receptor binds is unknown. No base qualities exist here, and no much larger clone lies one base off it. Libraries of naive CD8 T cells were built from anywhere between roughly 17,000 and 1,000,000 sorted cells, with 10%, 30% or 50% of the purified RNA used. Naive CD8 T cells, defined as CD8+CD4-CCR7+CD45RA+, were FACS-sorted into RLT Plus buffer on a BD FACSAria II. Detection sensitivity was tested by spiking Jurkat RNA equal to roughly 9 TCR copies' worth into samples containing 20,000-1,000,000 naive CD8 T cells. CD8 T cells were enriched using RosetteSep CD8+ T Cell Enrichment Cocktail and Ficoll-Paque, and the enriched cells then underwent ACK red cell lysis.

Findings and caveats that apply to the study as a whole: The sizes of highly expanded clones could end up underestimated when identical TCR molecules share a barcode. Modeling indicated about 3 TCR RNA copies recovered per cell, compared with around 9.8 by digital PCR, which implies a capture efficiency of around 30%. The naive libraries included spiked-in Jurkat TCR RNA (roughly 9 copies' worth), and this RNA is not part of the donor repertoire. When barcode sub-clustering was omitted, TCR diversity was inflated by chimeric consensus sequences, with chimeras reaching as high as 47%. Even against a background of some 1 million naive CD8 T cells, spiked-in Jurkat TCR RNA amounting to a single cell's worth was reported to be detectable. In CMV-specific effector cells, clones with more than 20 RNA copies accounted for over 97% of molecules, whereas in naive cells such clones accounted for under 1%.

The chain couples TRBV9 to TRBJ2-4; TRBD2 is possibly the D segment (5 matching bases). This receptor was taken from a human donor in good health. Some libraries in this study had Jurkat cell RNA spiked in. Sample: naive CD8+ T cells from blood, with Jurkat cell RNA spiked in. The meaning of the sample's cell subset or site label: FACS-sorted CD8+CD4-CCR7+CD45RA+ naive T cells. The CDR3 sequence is CASNDDGIAKNIQYF. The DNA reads TGTGCCAGCAACGACGACGGGATTGCCAAAAACATTCAGTACTTC.